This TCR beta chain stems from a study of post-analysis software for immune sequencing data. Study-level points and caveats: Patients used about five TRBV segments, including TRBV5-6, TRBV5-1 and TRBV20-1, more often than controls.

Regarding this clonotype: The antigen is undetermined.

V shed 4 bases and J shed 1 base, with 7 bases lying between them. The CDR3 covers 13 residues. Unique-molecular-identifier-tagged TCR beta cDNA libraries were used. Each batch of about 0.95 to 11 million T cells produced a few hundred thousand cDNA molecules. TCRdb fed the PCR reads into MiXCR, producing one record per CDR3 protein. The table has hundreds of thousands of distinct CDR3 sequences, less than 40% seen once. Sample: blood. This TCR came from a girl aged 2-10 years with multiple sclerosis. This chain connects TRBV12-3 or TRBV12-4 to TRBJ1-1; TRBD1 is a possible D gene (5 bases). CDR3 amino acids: CASSWDQNTEAFF. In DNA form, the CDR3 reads TGTGCCAGCAGTTGGGACCAGAACACTGAAGCTTTCTTT.